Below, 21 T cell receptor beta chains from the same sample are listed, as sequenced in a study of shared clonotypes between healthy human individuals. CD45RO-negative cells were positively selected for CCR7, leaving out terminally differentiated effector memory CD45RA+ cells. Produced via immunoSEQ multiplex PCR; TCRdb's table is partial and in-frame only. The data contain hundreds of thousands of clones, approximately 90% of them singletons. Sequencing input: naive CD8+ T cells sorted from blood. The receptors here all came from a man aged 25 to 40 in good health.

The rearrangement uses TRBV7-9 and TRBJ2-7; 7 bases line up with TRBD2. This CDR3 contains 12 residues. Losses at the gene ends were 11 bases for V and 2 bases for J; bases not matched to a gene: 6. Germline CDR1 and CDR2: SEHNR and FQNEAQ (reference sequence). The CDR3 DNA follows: TGTGCCGGCGGGAGCAGGGCCTACGAGCAGTACTTC. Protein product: CAGGSRAYEQYF.

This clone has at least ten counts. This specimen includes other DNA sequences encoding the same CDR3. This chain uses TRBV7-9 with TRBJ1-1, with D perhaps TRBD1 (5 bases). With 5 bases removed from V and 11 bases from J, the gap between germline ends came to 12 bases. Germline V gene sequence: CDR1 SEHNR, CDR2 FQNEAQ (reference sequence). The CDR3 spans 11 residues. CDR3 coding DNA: TGTGCCAGCAGCCGCGGGACCGAGGCTTTCTTT. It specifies CASSRGTEAFF.

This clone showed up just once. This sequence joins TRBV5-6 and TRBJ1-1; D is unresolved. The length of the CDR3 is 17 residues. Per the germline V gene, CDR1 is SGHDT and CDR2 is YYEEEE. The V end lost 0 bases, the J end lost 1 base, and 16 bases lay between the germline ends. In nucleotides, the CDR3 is TGTGCCAGCAGCTTGGCCAACTCTCTGCCATCGAACACTGAAGCTTTCTTT. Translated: CASSLANSLPSNTEAFF. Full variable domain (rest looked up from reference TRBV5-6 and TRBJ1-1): DAGVTQSPTHLIKTRGQQVTLRCSPKSGHDTVSWYQQALGQGPQFIFQYYEEEERQRGNFPDRFSGHQFPNYSSELNVNALLLGDSALYLCASSLANSLPSNTEAFFGQGTRLTVV.

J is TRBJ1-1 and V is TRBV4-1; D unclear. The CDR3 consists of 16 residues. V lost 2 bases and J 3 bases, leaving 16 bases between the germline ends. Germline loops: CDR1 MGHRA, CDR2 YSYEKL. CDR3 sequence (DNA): TGCGCCAGCAGCCAAAGCCCAGAGCCCCTAGACACTGAAGCTTTCTTT. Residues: CASSQSPEPLDTEAFF.

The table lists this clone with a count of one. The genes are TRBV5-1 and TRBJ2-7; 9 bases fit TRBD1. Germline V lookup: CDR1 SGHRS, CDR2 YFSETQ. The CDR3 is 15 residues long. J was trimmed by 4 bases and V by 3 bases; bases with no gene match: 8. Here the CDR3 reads CASSWGRDRDYEQYF. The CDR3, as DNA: TGCGCCAGCAGCTGGGGCCGGGACAGGGATTACGAGCAGTACTTC. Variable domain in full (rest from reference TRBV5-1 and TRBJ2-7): KAGVTQTPRYLIKTRGQQVTLSCSPISGHRSVSWYQQTPGQGLQFLFEYFSETQRNKGNFPGRFSGRQFSNSRSEMNVSTLELGDSALYLCASSWGRDRDYEQYFGPGTRLTVT.

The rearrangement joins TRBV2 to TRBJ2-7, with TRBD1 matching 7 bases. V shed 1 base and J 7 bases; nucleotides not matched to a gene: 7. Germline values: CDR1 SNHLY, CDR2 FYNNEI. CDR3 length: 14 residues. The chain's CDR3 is CASSEGTGLREQYF. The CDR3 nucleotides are TGTGCCAGCAGTGAAGGGACAGGACTGAGGGAGCAGTACTTC.

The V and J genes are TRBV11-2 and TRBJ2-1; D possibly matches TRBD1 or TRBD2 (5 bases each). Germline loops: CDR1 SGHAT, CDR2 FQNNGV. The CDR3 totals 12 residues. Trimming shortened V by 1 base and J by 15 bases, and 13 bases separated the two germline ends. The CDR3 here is CASSLGGSARFF. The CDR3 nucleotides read TGTGCCAGCAGCTTAGGGGGGTCCGCACGGTTCTTC.

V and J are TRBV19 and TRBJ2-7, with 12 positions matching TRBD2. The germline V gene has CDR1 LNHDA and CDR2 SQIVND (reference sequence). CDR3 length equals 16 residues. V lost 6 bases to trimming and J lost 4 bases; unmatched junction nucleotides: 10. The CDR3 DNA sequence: TGTGCCAGTAGCATATCAGGCGGACTAGCGGGGTACGAGCAGTACTTC. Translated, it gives CASSISGGLAGYEQYF.

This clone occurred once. The CDR3 region is CASSSGQGARNEQFF. The CDR3, as DNA: TGTGCCAGCAGCTCCGGACAGGGGGCGCGCAATGAGCAGTTCTTC. This chain links TRBV5-4 with TRBJ2-1; TRBD1 matches at 11 bases. Trimming removed 3 bases from V and 6 bases from J; junction bases left unmatched: 5. The CDR3 is made up of 15 amino acids. Germline lookup yields CDR1 SGHNT and CDR2 YYREEE (reference sequence).

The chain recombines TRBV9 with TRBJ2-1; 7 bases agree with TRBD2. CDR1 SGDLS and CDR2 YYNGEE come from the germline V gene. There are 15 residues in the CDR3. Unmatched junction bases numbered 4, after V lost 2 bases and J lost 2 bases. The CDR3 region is CASSVRGRAYNEQFF. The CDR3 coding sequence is TGTGCCAGCAGCGTTCGAGGGAGGGCCTACAATGAGCAGTTCTTC. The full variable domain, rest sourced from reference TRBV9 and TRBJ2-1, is DSGVTQTPKHLITATGQRVTLRCSPRSGDLSVYWYQQSLDQGLQFLIQYYNGEERAKGNILERFSAQQFPDLHSELNLSSLELGDSALYFCASSVRGRAYNEQFFGPGTRLTVL.

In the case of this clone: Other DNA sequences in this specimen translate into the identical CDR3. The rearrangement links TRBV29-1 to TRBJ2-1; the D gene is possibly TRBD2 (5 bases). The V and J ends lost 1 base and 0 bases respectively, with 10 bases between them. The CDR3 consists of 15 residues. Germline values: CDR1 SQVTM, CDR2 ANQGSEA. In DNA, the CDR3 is TGCAGCGTTGAAGGAGGGCCGAGCTCCTACAATGAGCAGTTCTTC. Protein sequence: CSVEGGPSSYNEQFF.

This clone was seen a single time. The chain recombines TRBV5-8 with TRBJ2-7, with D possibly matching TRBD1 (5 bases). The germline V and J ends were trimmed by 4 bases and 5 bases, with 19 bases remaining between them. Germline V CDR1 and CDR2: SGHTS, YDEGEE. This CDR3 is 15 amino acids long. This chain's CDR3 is CASSNYLWGLDEQYF. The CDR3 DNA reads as TGTGCCAGCAGCAACTACCTTTGGGGCTTGGACGAGCAGTACTTC.

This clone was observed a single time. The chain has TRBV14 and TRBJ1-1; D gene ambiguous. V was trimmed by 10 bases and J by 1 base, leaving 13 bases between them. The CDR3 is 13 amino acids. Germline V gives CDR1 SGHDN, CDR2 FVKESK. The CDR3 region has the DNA TGTGCCATCCGTGAGCTGGCGAACACTGAAGCTTTCTTT. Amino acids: CAIRELANTEAFF. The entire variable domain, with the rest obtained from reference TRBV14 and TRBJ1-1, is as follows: EAGVTQFPSHSVIEKGQTVTLRCDPISGHDNLYWYRRVMGKEIKFLLHFVKESKQDESGMPNNRFLAERTGGTYSTLKVQPAELEDSGVYFCAIRELANTEAFFGQGTRLTVV.

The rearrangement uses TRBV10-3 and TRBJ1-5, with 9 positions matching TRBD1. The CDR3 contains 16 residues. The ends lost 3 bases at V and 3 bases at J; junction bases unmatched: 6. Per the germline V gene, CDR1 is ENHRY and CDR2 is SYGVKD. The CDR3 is CAISDSGTGPNQPQHF. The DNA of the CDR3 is TGTGCCATCAGTGATTCCGGGACAGGGCCCAATCAGCCCCAGCATTTT.

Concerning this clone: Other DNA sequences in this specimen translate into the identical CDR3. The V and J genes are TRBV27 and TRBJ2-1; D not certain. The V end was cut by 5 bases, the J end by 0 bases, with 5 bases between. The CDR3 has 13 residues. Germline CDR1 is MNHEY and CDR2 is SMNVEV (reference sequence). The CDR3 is CASSLSSYNEQFF. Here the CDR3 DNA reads TGTGCCAGCAGTCTCAGCTCCTACAATGAGCAGTTCTTC.

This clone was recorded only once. The CDR3 loop is CASSSTGVGEEETQYF. The CDR3 DNA reads as TGTGCCAGCAGCTCCACAGGGGTGGGGGAAGAAGAGACCCAGTACTTC. The gene calls are TRBV13 and TRBJ2-5; TRBD1 aligns across 7 bases. Germline values: CDR1 PRHDT, CDR2 FYEKMQ (reference sequence). There are 16 residues in the CDR3. V was pared by 4 bases and J by 3 bases, with 11 bases of the junction left unmatched.

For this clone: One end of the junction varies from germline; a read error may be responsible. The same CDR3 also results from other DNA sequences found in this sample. CDR3 region: CASSLGAYGDSDYGYTF. For the CDR3, the DNA is TGTGCCAGCAGCTTAGGCGCCTACGGGGATTCGGACTATGGTTACACCTTC. The rearrangement links TRBV7-3 to TRBJ1-2; no clear D gene. Germline loops: CDR1 SGHTA, CDR2 FQGTGA. This CDR3 spans 17 amino acids.

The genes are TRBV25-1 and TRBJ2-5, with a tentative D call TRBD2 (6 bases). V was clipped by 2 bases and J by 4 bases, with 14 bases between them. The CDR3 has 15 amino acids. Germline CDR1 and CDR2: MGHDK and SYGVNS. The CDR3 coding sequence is TGTGCCAGCAGTGAAGGTTTTGGGGGGTCAGAGACCCAGTACTTC. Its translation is CASSEGFGGSETQYF.

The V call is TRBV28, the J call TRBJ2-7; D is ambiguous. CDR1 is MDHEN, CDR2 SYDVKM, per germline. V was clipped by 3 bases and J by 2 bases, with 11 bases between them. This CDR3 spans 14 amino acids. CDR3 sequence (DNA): TGTGCCAGCAGTTTGGTCAGACTGGCCTACGAGCAGTACTTC. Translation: CASSLVRLAYEQYF.

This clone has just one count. CDR3 sequence: CASSFRNEQFF. The CDR3 DNA follows: TGTGCCAGCAGTTTTCGCAATGAGCAGTTCTTC. This sequence joins TRBV28 and TRBJ2-1; D unresolved. Per germline, CDR1 MDHEN and CDR2 SYDVKM. The CDR3 consists of 11 residues. Trimming removed 3 bases from V and 6 bases from J, with 3 bases in between.

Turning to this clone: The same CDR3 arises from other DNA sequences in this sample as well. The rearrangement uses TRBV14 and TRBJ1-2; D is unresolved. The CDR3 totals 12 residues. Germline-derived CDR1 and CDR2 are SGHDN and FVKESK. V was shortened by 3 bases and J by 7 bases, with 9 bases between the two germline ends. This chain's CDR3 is CASSQGIGGYTF. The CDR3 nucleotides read TGTGCCAGCAGCCAGGGGATCGGTGGCTACACCTTC.